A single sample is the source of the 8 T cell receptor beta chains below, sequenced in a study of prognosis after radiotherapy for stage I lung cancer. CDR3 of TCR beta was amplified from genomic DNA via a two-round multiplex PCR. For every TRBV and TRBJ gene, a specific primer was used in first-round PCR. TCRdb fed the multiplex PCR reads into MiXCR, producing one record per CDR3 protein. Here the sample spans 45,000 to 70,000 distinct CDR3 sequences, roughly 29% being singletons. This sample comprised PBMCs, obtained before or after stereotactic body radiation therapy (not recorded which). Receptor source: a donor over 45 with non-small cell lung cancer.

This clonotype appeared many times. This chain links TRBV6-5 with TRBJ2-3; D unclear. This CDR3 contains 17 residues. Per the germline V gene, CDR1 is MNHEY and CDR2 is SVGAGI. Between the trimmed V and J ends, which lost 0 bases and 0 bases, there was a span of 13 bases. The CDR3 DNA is TGTGCCAGCAGTTACTCCTATGCAACCCCTAGCACAGATACGCAGTATTTT. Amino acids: CASSYSYATPSTDTQYF.

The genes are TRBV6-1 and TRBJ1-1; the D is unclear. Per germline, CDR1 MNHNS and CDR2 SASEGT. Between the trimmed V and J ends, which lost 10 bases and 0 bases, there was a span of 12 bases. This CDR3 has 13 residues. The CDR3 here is CAIRTGLNTEAFF. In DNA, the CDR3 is TGTGCCATCCGGACCGGATTGAACACTGAAGCTTTCTTT.

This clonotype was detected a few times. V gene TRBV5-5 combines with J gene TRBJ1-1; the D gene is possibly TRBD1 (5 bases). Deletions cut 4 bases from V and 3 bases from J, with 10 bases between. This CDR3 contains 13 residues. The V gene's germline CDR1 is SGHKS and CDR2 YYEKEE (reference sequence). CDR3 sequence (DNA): TGTGCCAGCAGCCGTTCACAGGACACTGAAGCTTTCTTT. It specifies CASSRSQDTEAFF.

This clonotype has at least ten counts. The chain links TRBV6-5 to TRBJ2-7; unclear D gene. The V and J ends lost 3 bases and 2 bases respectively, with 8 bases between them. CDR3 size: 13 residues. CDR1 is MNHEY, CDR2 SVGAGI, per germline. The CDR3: CASSYGDPYEQYF. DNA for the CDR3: TGTGCCAGCAGTTATGGGGATCCCTACGAGCAGTACTTC.

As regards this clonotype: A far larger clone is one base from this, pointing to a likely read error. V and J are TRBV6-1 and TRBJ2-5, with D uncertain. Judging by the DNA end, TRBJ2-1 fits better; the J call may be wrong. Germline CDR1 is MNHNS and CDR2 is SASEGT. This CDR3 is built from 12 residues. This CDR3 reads CASSPIGPKQFF. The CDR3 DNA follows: TGTGCCAGCAGCCCTATAGGACCCAAGCAGTTCTTC.

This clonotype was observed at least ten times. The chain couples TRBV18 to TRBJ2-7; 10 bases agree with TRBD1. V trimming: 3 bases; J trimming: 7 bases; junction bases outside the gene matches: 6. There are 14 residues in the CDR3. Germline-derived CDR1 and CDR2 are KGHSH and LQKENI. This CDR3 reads CASSPTGGEVEQYF. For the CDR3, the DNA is TGTGCCAGCTCACCGACAGGGGGCGAGGTGGAGCAGTACTTC.

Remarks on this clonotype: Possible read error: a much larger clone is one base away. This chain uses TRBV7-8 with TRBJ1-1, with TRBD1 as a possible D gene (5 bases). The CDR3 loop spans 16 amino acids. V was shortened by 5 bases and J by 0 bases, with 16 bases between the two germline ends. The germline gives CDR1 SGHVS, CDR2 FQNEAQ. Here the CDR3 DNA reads TGTGCCAGCAGCACCAGGGAGGAGGGACTGAACACTGAAGCTTTCTTT. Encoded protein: CASSTREEGLNTEAFF.

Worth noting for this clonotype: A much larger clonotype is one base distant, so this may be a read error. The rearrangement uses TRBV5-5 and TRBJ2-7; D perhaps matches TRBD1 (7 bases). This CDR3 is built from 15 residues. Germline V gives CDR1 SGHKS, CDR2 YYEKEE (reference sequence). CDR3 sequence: CAISLGAGGPYEQYF. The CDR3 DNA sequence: TGTGCCATCAGCTTGGGTGCAGGGGGGCCCTACGAGCAGTACTTC.